This entry lists 25 T cell receptor beta chains sequenced from one sample in a study of response to subunit inactivated influenza vaccine. One entry per CDR3 protein, called by TCRdb with MiXCR from the RT-PCR reads. The sample lists hundreds of thousands of distinct CDR3 sequences; about 15% were seen once. Source: PBMCs from blood, taken 14 days before vaccination. These receptors were taken from a man aged 50-60 years who received an inactivated influenza vaccine.

This clonotype has a count of ten or more. The gene calls are TRBV5-1 and TRBJ1-6; tentative D call: TRBD1 (6 bases). The CDR3 covers 16 residues. V gave up 0 bases and J gave up 5 bases, with 12 bases separating them. Germline V gene sequence: CDR1 SGHRS, CDR2 YFSETQ. CDR3 sequence: CASSLVSGADNSPLHF. In DNA, the CDR3 is TGCGCCAGCAGCTTGGTCTCGGGGGCGGATAATTCACCCCTCCACTTT.

In its sample, this clonotype was seen a few times. V usage is TRBV2 and J usage is TRBJ2-7; D gene ambiguous. The CDR3 consists of 10 residues. The V gene's germline CDR1 is SNHLY and CDR2 FYNNEI. V gave up 9 bases and J gave up 2 bases, with 5 bases separating them. Here the CDR3 reads CASKTYEQYF. Here the CDR3 DNA reads TGTGCCAGTAAAACCTACGAGCAGTACTTC.

V usage is TRBV27 and J usage is TRBJ2-7; D is perhaps TRBD2 (5 bases). V gave up 0 bases and J gave up 3 bases, with 12 bases separating them. The CDR3 has 15 residues. From germline, CDR1 is MNHEY and CDR2 SMNVEV (reference sequence). The CDR3 nucleotides are TGTGCCAGCAGTTTATCGAATAGCGTCAACTACGAGCAGTACTTC. Protein: CASSLSNSVNYEQYF.

The chain couples TRBV20-1 to TRBJ2-5; 11 nucleotides match TRBD2. Germline V gives CDR1 DFQATT, CDR2 SNEGSKA (reference sequence). J lost 1 base, V lost 6 bases, and 7 bases had no gene match. The CDR3 consists of 15 residues. The CDR3 spells CSATLAGEIQETQYF. In nucleotides, the CDR3 is TGCAGTGCGACACTAGCGGGGGAGATCCAAGAGACCCAGTACTTC.

The V call is TRBV10-2, the J call TRBJ1-1; possible D gene TRBD1, 6 bases. CDR3 length equals 15 residues. Germline values: CDR1 WSHSY, CDR2 SAAADI. V lost 3 bases and J 2 bases, leaving 13 bases between the germline ends. CDR3 nucleotides: TGCGCCAGCAGTGATTACAGGGTGTTTAACACTGAAGCTTTCTTT. Protein sequence: CASSDYRVFNTEAFF.

V is TRBV6-5 and J is TRBJ2-5, with TRBD2 matching over 8 bases. Germline assignment: CDR1 MNHEY and CDR2 SVGAGI. J gave up 4 bases and V 7 bases, and 8 bases lay outside the gene matches. The CDR3 loop spans 14 amino acids. The CDR3 here is CASISGLGLETQYF. The CDR3 nucleotides read TGTGCCAGCATTTCGGGACTAGGGTTAGAGACCCAGTACTTC.

This clonotype was recorded many times. The chain has TRBV7-2 and TRBJ1-1, with D maybe TRBD1 (5 bases). CDR3 length: 13 amino acids. The V gene lost 3 bases and the J gene lost 4 bases, with 9 bases spanning the gap. Germline loops: CDR1 SGHTA, CDR2 FQGNSA. CDR3 DNA sequence: TGTGCCAGCAGCTTCGCAGGGAGCACTGAAGCTTTCTTT. It is translated as CASSFAGSTEAFF. Filled out from reference TRBV7-2 and TRBJ1-1, the complete variable domain reads GAGVSQSPSNKVTEKGKDVELRCDPISGHTALYWYRQSLGQGLEFLIYFQGNSAPDKSGLPSDRFSAERTGGSVSTLTIQRTQQEDSAVYLCASSFAGSTEAFFGQGTRLTVV.

The rearrangement joins TRBV4-3 to TRBJ1-6; D remains ambiguous. Germline-derived CDR1 and CDR2 are LGHNA and YSLEER. Trimming took 3 bases from V and 7 from J, leaving 13 bases between them. This CDR3 comprises 15 residues. In DNA form, the CDR3 reads TGCGCCAGCAGCCAGGGATTCGGGAGCAATTCACCCCTCCACTTT. It codes for CASSQGFGSNSPLHF.

This chain joins TRBV20-1 and TRBJ2-1; 7 nucleotides line up with TRBD2. The V gene's germline CDR1 is DFQATT and CDR2 SNEGSKA (reference sequence). This CDR3 contains 15 residues. The J segment lost 5 bases and the V segment lost 0 bases, leaving 7 bases of the junction unmatched. CDR3 coding DNA: TGCAGTGCTAGAGATCTCCGGGACTACCACAATGAGCAGTTCTTC. Protein product: CSARDLRDYHNEQFF.

This clonotype was found a few times. The V call is TRBV6-2 or TRBV6-3, the J call TRBJ2-6; no reliable D call. The V gene lost 6 bases and the J gene lost 2 bases, with 8 bases spanning the gap. CDR3 length: 14 amino acids. Germline CDR1 and CDR2: MNHEY and SVGEGT. The DNA for the CDR3 is TGTGCCAGCAGCACTGGGACTGGGGCCAACGTCCTGACTTTC. Translation gives CASSTGTGANVLTF.

This clonotype was counted only a few times. V usage is TRBV12-3 or TRBV12-4 and J usage is TRBJ2-2, with 7 bases fitting TRBD1. V trimming: 7 bases; J trimming: 2 bases; junction bases outside the gene matches: 7. The CDR3 runs to 15 residues. The CDR3 sequence is CASTPTGTNTGELFF. The CDR3 nucleotides are TGTGCCAGCACCCCGACAGGGACAAACACCGGGGAGCTGTTTTTT.

This clonotype was observed a handful of times. The CDR3 nucleotides are TGTGCCAGCAGTTACTCGGCGCCTAGCGGGGGTCTCAATTCAGCCAAAAACATTCAGTACTTC. The encoded protein is CASSYSAPSGGLNSAKNIQYF. V is TRBV6-2 or TRBV6-3 and J is TRBJ2-4; TRBD2 agrees at 10 bases. CDR1 is MNHEY and CDR2 is SVGEGT in the germline V gene. V lost 0 bases and J lost 0; bases outside the gene matches: 14. This CDR3 has 21 residues.

This clonotype came up many times. The chain combines TRBV5-1 with TRBJ1-2; D gene unclear. Germline V gives CDR1 SGHRS, CDR2 YFSETQ. Trimming pared 1 base from V and 2 bases from J, leaving 12 bases between. This CDR3 spans 15 amino acids. The CDR3 DNA reads TGCGCCAGCAGCTTGTGGATCCGGGAAAACTATGGCTACACCTTC. Translation gives CASSLWIRENYGYTF.

The chain joins TRBV18 to TRBJ2-2; 9 nucleotides align to TRBD1. This CDR3 has 16 residues. The V gene end was trimmed by 0 bases and the J gene end by 6 bases; junction bases not matched to a gene: 5. CDR1 is KGHSH and CDR2 is LQKENI in the germline V gene. DNA for the CDR3: TGTGCCAGCTCACCACCCGGGACAGGGTTCTCCGGGGAGCTGTTTTTT. This translates into CASSPPGTGFSGELFF.

This clonotype was observed a few times. The chain is built from TRBV6-1 and TRBJ2-7; D unresolved. Trimming left V 8 bases short and J 5 bases short, with 22 bases between. CDR3 length: 15 amino acids. In germline, CDR1 is MNHNS, CDR2 SASEGT. CDR3 protein: CASAQDGGVGDEQYF. In nucleotides, the CDR3 is TGTGCCAGCGCCCAGGATGGCGGTGTTGGCGACGAGCAGTACTTC.

This clonotype has more than one count but fewer than ten. The V call is TRBV6-1, the J call TRBJ2-7; D could derive from TRBD1 or TRBD2 (7 bases each). CDR1 and CDR2 (germline): MNHNS, SASEGT. The CDR3 sequence is 14 residues long. Deletions cut 5 bases from V and 9 bases from J, with 20 bases between. CDR3 sequence reads: CASSPPGRGRGQYF. In DNA, the CDR3 is TGTGCCAGCAGTCCCCCGGGGAGGGGGCGGGGGCAGTACTTC.

This clonotype turned up a few times. J is TRBJ2-2 and V is TRBV5-5, with 12 bases identical to TRBD2. The CDR3 runs 16 residues. The V and J ends lost 2 bases and 7 bases, in that order; junction bases with no gene match: 6. Germline V gene lookup returns CDR1 SGHKS and CDR2 YYEKEE (reference sequence). CDR3 region: CASSFIPGLAGGELFF. The CDR3 DNA is TGTGCCAGCAGCTTTATACCGGGACTAGCGGGCGGGGAGCTGTTTTTT. Filled out from reference TRBV5-5 and TRBJ2-2, the complete variable domain reads DAGVTQSPTHLIKTRGQQVTLRCSPISGHKSVSWYQQVLGQGPQFIFQYYEKEERGRGNFPDRFSARQFPNYSSELNVNALLLGDSALYLCASSFIPGLAGGELFFGEGSRLTVL.

The chain couples TRBV4-1 to TRBJ2-3, with TRBD2 as a possible D gene (6 bases). CDR3 length: 15 amino acids. Trimming stripped 5 bases from V and 4 bases from J, with 16 bases between. Germline lookup yields CDR1 MGHRA and CDR2 YSYEKL. The CDR3 protein is CASSSTPGVPDTQYF. The CDR3, as DNA: TGCGCCAGCAGCTCTACCCCGGGAGTCCCAGATACGCAGTATTTT.

This clonotype was detected a few times. The chain links TRBV6-2 or TRBV6-3 to TRBJ1-5; TRBD1 matches 7 bases. This CDR3 has 14 residues. V shed 4 bases, J shed 7 bases, and the junction held 7 bases outside the gene matches. Germline V gene sequence: CDR1 MNHEY, CDR2 SVGEGT. CDR3 in DNA: TGTGCCAGCAGTTTTACAGGGGTTAGACAGCCCCAGCATTTT. Amino acid sequence: CASSFTGVRQPQHF.

This clonotype has more than one count but fewer than ten. The CDR3 bases are TGTGCCAGCAGTTCGGGGCTCATGAACACTGAAGCTTTCTTT. Amino acid sequence: CASSSGLMNTEAFF. The chain links TRBV28 to TRBJ1-1; weak D call: TRBD1 (5 bases). The CDR3 runs to 14 residues. V shed 4 bases and J shed 0 bases, with 9 bases lying between them. Germline assignment: CDR1 MDHEN and CDR2 SYDVKM.

The chain carries TRBV5-1 and TRBJ2-1; no firm D call. The CDR3 spans 16 residues. Between the trimmed V and J ends, which lost 1 base and 1 base, there was a span of 12 bases. The germline V gene has CDR1 SGHRS and CDR2 YFSETQ. As DNA, the CDR3 is TGCGCCAGCAGCTTGCAACCAGCAAGGTCCTACAATGAGCAGTTCTTC. Its protein product is CASSLQPARSYNEQFF.

This clonotype was counted only a few times. This chain uses TRBV3-1 with TRBJ1-1; no reliable D call. Germline CDR1 and CDR2: LGHDT and YNNKEL (reference sequence). Between the trimmed V and J ends, which lost 4 bases and 1 base, there was a span of 10 bases. The length of the CDR3 is 14 residues. The CDR3 coding sequence is TGTGCCAGCAGCCCATTAGAAGCGAACACTGAAGCTTTCTTT. Its translation: CASSPLEANTEAFF.

This clonotype was seen a handful of times. The rearrangement uses TRBV12-5 and TRBJ1-5; D is undetermined. CDR1 and CDR2 from the germline V gene are LGHNT and FRNRAP. The V gene lost 3 bases and the J gene lost 3 bases, with 6 bases spanning the gap. The CDR3 is made up of 13 amino acids. The CDR3 spells CASGFSSNQPQHF. CDR3 DNA sequence: TGTGCTAGTGGTTTCAGTTCCAATCAGCCCCAGCATTTT.

The chain joins TRBV2 to TRBJ1-1; D remains unclear. V lost 10 bases and J lost 1, with 7 bases in between. Germline CDR1 SNHLY, CDR2 FYNNEI. This CDR3 is built from 11 residues. As DNA, the CDR3 is TGTGCCACCAGGCGGAACACTGAAGCTTTCTTT. As protein: CATRRNTEAFF.

This clonotype was seen a handful of times. This chain links TRBV5-1 with TRBJ2-1, with D unclear. V was clipped by 2 bases and J by 6 bases, with 18 bases between them. This CDR3 is 16 amino acids long. Germline CDR1 and CDR2: SGHRS and YFSETQ. Here the CDR3 reads CASSLTPSIGVNEQFF. The CDR3 DNA reads as TGCGCCAGCAGCTTAACTCCGTCGATTGGAGTCAATGAGCAGTTCTTC.